These T cell receptor beta chains were read from a single sample in a study of Ad26.COV2.S vaccination and SARS-CoV-2 variants. Here immunoSEQ multiplex PCR was the method, and the copy in TCRdb shows in-frame clones only, minus some. The table has tens of thousands of clones, about four fifths seen once. The sample was peripheral blood, taken after recovery from COVID-19. These receptors originate from a human donor who had recovered from COVID-19. Both conserved end residues are part of each CDR3. A D gene is named only where the DNA matches it firmly. Expanded clones are given a class, and other clones once, few, many or no size at all.

V gene	clone size	J gene	D gene	CDR3 DNA	CDR3 protein
TRBV7-2	few	TRBJ2-7	.	TGTGCCAGCAGCTTAGAACTCCAGTACGAGCAGTACTTC	CASSLELQYEQYF
TRBV7-9	few	TRBJ1-4	.	TGTGCCAGCAGCTTATGGCAGGGAGGGGATGAAAAACTGTTTTTT	CASSLWQGGDEKLFF
TRBV4-3	.	TRBJ2-3	.	TGCGCCAGCAGCCAGTACAGCACAGATACGCAGTATTTT	CASSQYSTDTQYF
TRBV6-5	once	TRBJ1-5	.	TGTGCCAGCAGTCCTCAAAAGGCGGACAATCAGCCCCAGCATTTT	CASSPQKADNQPQHF
TRBV5-4	.	TRBJ2-5	.	TGTGCCAGCAGCAATCCCGGAGAGACCCAGTACTTC	CASSNPGETQYF
TRBV4-1	.	TRBJ1-2	.	TGCGCCAGCAGCCTTCGTAATACAGTGATCTATGGCTACACCTTC	CASSLRNTVIYGYTF
TRBV14	.	TRBJ2-1	TRBD1	TGTGCCAGCAGCCAAGCGACAGGGGGCTACAATGAGCAGTTCTTC	CASSQATGGYNEQFF
TRBV28	.	TRBJ1-1	.	TGTGCCAGCAGCCGCGATTGGGGGAGGGGCACTGAAGCTTTCTTT	CASSRDWGRGTEAFF
TRBV27	.	TRBJ2-7	.	TGTGCCAGCAGTTTCTCAGGGGGGCGGCCTGGCGAGCAGTACTTC	CASSFSGGRPGEQYF
TRBV12-3/TRBV12-4	.	TRBJ2-3	.	TGTGCCAGCAGCCGGGGGTCGGGGTTGACGCAGTATTTT	CASSRGSGLTQYF
TRBV19	.	TRBJ2-5	TRBD2	TGTGCCAGTAGTCCTACCGGGGGGGGAGAGACCCAGTACTTC	CASSPTGGGETQYF
TRBV11-3	.	TRBJ1-3	.	TGTGCCAGCAGCTTAGAACCCCTGGGACTTGGAAACACCATATATTTT	CASSLEPLGLGNTIYF
TRBV7-2	few	TRBJ2-7	.	TGTGCCAGCAGCATCACGGGCCCCCGCTACGAGCAGTACTTC	CASSITGPRYEQYF
TRBV28	.	TRBJ1-5	TRBD1	TGTGCCAGCAGTCTTCTACAGGGGGCGGCTAGCAATCAGCCCCAGCATTTT	CASSLLQGAASNQPQHF
TRBV5-1	.	TRBJ2-1	.	TGCGCCAGCAGCTCGACCCTTGACAATGAGCAGTTCTTC	CASSSTLDNEQFF
TRBV7-3	.	TRBJ1-1	.	TGTGCCAGCAGAAAGGGGCGGGGCACTGAAGCTTTCTTT	CASRKGRGTEAFF
TRBV7-9	.	TRBJ2-3	.	TGTGCCAGCAGCGTAGATACGCAGTATTTT	CASSVDTQYF
TRBV5-6	.	TRBJ2-7	TRBD2	TGTGCCAGCAGCTTGGTACTAGCGGGTTTCTCCTACGAGCAGTACTTC	CASSLVLAGFSYEQYF
TRBV29-1	.	TRBJ1-2	TRBD1	TGCAGCGCTAGGGACAGGGGAGGGGGTAACTATGGCTACACCTTC	CSARDRGGGNYGYTF
TRBV21-1	few	TRBJ2-2	.	TGTGCCAGCAGCAAACGACAACCGGCAGGGGGCAAACTTTCGAACACCGGGGAGCTGTTTTTT	CASSKRQPAGGKLSNTGELFF
TRBV3-1/TRBV3-2	.	TRBJ1-5	.	TGTGCCAGCAGCCTCAGGGGTAATCAGCCCCAGCATTTT	CASSLRGNQPQHF
TRBV4-3	.	TRBJ2-7	.	TGCGCCAGCAGCCAAGATAGAAGCTACGAGCAGTACTTC	CASSQDRSYEQYF
TRBV7-9	once	TRBJ2-1	.	TGTGCCAGCAGCTCAGGCCCCAGCGATGAGCAGTTCTTC	CASSSGPSDEQFF
TRBV6-2/TRBV6-3	.	TRBJ1-2	TRBD1	TGTGCCAGCACCCCATCCCCTCAGGGGGGCGGCTACACCTTC	CASTPSPQGGGYTF
TRBV28	.	TRBJ1-5	TRBD1	TGTGCCAGCAGCTCCCCGGGACAGGGTACCCTCGGCAATCAGCCCCAGCATTTT	CASSSPGQGTLGNQPQHF
TRBV11-2	.	TRBJ1-1	.	TGTGCCAGCAGCCCTCCGGCGGCAAACACTGAAGCTTTCTTT	CASSPPAANTEAFF
TRBV27	.	TRBJ2-3	TRBD1	TGTGCCAGCAGTCCCCGAGGCAGTCACAGGGGGTGGGCCAAACGAGATACGCAGTATTTT	CASSPRGSHRGWAKRDTQYF
TRBV6-1	.	TRBJ1-3	.	TGTGCCAGCAGTGACGGGACACCCAGAAACACCATATATTTT	CASSDGTPRNTIYF
TRBV19	.	TRBJ2-7	.	TGTGCCAGTAGTCTCCGGGGGTTCTACGAGCAGTACTTC	CASSLRGFYEQYF
TRBV29-1	.	TRBJ2-1	.	TGCAGCGTTGCTGAGCCTCCAACGCATGAGCAGTTCTTC	CSVAEPPTHEQFF
TRBV7-9	.	TRBJ2-7	.	TGTGCCAGCAGCTCCCCCAGGGTTGCCTACGAGCAGTACTTC	CASSSPRVAYEQYF
TRBV4-2	.	TRBJ2-7	TRBD2	TGTGCCAGCAGCCAAGATTTAGGCGGGAGGGCCCCGTACGAGCAGTACTTC	CASSQDLGGRAPYEQYF
TRBV10-1	few	TRBJ2-7	TRBD2	TGCGCCAGCAGTGAGTATGGGACTAGCGGGACCCGCGAGCAGTACTTC	CASSEYGTSGTREQYF
TRBV12-5	.	TRBJ1-2	.	TGTGCTAGTGGTTTGCTTCAGGACAGCACTAACTATGGCTACACCTTC	CASGLLQDSTNYGYTF
TRBV4-3	.	TRBJ2-7	.	TGCGCCAGCAGCCAAGAACCCGTGGGGGGACAAATGGACGAGCAGTACTTC	CASSQEPVGGQMDEQYF
TRBV19	.	TRBJ1-5	.	TGTGCCAGTAACCCTGCGGCCAGGGTCTTTTCGGCAAGTCAGCCCCAGCATTTT	CASNPAARVFSASQPQHF
TRBV19	.	TRBJ2-5	.	TGTGCCAGTAGTTCCCCCGGGTGGGGACAAGAGACCCAGTACTTC	CASSSPGWGQETQYF